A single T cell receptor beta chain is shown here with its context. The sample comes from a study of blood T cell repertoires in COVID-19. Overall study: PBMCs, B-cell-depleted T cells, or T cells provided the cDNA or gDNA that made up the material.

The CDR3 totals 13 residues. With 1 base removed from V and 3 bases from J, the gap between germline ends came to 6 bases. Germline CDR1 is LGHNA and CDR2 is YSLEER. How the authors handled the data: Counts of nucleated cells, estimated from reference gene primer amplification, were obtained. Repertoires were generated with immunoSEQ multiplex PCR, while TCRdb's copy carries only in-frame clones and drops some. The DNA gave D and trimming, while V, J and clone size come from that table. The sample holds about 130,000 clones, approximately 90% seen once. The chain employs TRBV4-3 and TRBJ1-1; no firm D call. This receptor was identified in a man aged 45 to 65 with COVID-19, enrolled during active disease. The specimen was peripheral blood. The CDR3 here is CASSQVIYTEAFF. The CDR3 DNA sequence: TGCGCCAGCAGCCAAGTTATCTACACTGAAGCTTTCTTT.